The source of this TCR beta chain is a study of T cells after yellow fever vaccination. Per germline, CDR1 KGHSH and CDR2 LQKENI. This CDR3 region has 13 residues. Trimming took 8 bases from V and 8 from J, leaving 15 bases between them. This clonotype was counted only a few times. TCRdb reanalysed the 5' RACE reads using MiXCR and keeps one entry per CDR3 protein. The sample comprises about 320,000 distinct CDR3 sequences, around 6.8% of which are singletons, and roughly a sixth rests with the top ten. The chain employs TRBV18 and TRBJ1-4; D is perhaps TRBD1 (6 bases). This receptor was identified in a man aged 18 to 29 who received the YFV17D yellow fever vaccine. The sample in question was PBMCs, obtained approximately 47 days after the first yellow fever vaccination. The CDR3 coding sequence is TGTGCCAGCCAACAGGGAGAGGGAGAAAAACTGTTTTTT. Residues: CASQQGEGEKLFF.